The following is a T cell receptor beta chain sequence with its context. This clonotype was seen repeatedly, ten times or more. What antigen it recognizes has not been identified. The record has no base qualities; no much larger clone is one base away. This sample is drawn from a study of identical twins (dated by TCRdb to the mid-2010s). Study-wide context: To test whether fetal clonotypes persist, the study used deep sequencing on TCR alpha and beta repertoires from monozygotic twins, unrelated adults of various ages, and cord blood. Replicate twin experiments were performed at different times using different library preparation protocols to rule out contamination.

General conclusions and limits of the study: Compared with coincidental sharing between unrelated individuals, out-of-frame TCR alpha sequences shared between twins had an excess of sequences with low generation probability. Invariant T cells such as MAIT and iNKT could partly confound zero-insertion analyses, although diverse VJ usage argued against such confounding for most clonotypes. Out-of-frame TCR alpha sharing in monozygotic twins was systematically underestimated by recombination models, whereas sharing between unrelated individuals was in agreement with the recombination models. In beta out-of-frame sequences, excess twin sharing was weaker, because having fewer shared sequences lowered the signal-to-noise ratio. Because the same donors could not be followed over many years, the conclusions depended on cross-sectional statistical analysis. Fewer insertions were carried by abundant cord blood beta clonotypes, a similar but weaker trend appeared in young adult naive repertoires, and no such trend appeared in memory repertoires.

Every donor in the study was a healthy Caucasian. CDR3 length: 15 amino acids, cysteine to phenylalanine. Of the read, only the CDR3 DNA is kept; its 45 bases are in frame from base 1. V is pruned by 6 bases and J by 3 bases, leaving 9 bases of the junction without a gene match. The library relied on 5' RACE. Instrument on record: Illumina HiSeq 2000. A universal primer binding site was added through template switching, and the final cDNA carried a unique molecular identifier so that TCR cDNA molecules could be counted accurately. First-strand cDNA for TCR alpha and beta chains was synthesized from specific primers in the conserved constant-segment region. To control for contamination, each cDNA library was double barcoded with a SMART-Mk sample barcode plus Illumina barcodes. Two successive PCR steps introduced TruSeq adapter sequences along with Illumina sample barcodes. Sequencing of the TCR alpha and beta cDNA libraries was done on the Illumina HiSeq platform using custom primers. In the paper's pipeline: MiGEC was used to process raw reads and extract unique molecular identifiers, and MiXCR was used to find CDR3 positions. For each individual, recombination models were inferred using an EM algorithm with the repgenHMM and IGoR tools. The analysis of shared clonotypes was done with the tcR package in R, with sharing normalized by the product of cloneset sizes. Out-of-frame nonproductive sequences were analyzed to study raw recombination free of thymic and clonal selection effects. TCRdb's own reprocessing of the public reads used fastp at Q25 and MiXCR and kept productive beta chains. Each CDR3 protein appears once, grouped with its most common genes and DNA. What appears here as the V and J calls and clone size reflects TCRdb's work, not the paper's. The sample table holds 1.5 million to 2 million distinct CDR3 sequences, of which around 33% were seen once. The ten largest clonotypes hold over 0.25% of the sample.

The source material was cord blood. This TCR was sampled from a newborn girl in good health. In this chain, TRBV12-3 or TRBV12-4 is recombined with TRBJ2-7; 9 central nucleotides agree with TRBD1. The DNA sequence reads TGTGCCAGCAGCGATGTCCTGGGACAGGGCTACGAGCAGTACTTC. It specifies CASSDVLGQGYEQYF.